This TCR beta chain was sequenced in a study of brain T cells in children with intractable seizures. Method: immunoSEQ multiplex PCR; TCRdb's copy keeps in-frame clones and lacks some. The top ten hold roughly 6% of the sample, which has about 340,000 clones, over 85% seen once. Time point noted: blood from clinic visit 5 months post-surgery; TSC patient then seizure free. This CDR3 has 18 residues. Germline trimming cut 1 base from V and 6 bases from J; bases unmatched to any gene: 17. Looked up from germline, CDR1 is SGHTA and CDR2 is FQGNSA. Notes on this clone: As yet, its antigen is unknown.

Overall study results and limits: Patients' HCMV serostatus was unknown; virus specificity rests on CDR3 similarity alone.

The sequence came from a boy under two years old with tuberous sclerosis and intractable seizures. This chain links TRBV7-2 with TRBJ2-7; 8 bases map to TRBD2. The sample was peripheral blood, taken around 5 months after surgery. In DNA form, the CDR3 reads TGTGCCAGCAGCTTAGTGAGGACTAGCAAGTTGGGAATCGGCGAGCAGTACTTC. Protein product: CASSLVRTSKLGIGEQYF.